This TCR beta chain comes out of a study of cytomegalovirus exposure and HLA in healthy donors. Unmatched junction bases numbered 12, after V lost 7 bases and J lost 4 bases. Germline V CDR1 and CDR2: SNHLY, FYNNEI. The CDR3 extends over 16 amino acids. Donors came from a validation cohort of fewer than 150 subjects, distinct from the first 666-subject cohort. TCRdb keeps only in-frame clones here, not all; method: immunoSEQ multiplex PCR. The top ten clones hold around 5.6% of a sample with fewer than 250,000 clones, 83% of them seen once. This chain connects TRBV2 to TRBJ2-5; 10 bases line up with TRBD2. The origin of this receptor is a woman under 30 in good health and CMV-seronegative. Sequencing was done on a sample of PBMCs. The chain's CDR3 is CASTLLPGLARETQYF. CDR3 DNA: TGTGCCAGCACCCTATTGCCGGGACTAGCGCGAGAGACCCAGTACTTC.